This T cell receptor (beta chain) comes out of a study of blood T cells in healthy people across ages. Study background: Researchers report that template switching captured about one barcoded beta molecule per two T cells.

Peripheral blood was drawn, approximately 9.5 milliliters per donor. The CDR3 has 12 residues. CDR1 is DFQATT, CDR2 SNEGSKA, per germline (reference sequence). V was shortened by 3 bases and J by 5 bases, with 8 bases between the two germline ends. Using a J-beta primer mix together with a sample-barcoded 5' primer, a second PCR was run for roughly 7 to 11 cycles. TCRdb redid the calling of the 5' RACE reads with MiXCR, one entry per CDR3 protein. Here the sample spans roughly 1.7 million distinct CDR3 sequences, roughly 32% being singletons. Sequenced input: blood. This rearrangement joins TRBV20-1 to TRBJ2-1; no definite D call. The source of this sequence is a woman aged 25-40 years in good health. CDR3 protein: CSASKSNNEQFF. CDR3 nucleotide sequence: TGCAGTGCTAGTAAATCGAACAATGAGCAGTTCTTC.